The 28 T cell receptor beta chains below were found in one sample sequenced in a study of blood T cells in healthy people across ages (dated by TCRdb to the mid-2010s). Receptors were amplified or captured by 5' RACE. The sequencer listed for this sample is Illumina HiSeq 2500. The second PCR ran for about 7 to 11 cycles and used a J-beta primer mix along with a sample-barcoded 5' primer. TCRdb applied fastp at Q25 and MiXCR to the public reads, then kept only in-frame beta chains. Every distinct CDR3 protein forms one entry, paired with its most common genes and DNA. The sample yields roughly 1.7 million distinct CDR3 sequences; about 31% were counted once. The leading ten clones occupy around 11% of the sample. Input material: blood. These receptors all stem from a woman aged 25 to 39 in good health.

V is TRBV20-1 and J is TRBJ2-1, with a tentative D call TRBD2 (5 bases). This CDR3 is built from 13 residues. Germline V gives CDR1 DFQATT, CDR2 SNEGSKA (reference sequence). V lost 1 base to trimming and J lost 7 bases, with 11 bases between them. The CDR3 nucleotides read TGCAGTGCTAGAGGGGCTAGCACTAATGAGCAGTTCTTC. It specifies CSARGASTNEQFF.

The table lists this clonotype with a few counts. The V and J genes are TRBV5-1 and TRBJ2-1; D gene unclear. Germline assignment: CDR1 SGHRS and CDR2 YFSETQ. This CDR3 comprises 15 residues. V lost 0 bases, J lost 9 bases, and 16 bases lay in between. The DNA for the CDR3 is TGCGCCAGCAGCTTGGAGAGGACGGGCTTTTTTGAGCAGTTCTTC. It encodes CASSLERTGFFEQFF.

The chain uses TRBV11-2 and TRBJ2-1; 11 nucleotides agree with TRBD2. Germline V gene lookup returns CDR1 SGHAT and CDR2 FQNNGV. The CDR3 spans 15 residues. Unmatched junction bases numbered 11, after V lost 6 bases and J lost 10 bases. CDR3 loop: CASRQPGLAVIEQFF. As DNA, the CDR3 is TGTGCCAGCAGACAACCGGGACTAGCGGTTATAGAGCAGTTCTTC.

This clonotype has a single count. One end of the junction varies from germline; a read error may be responsible. The gene calls are TRBV4-2 and TRBJ2-5; 8 nucleotides align to TRBD2. In germline, CDR1 is LGHNA, CDR2 YNFKEQ. The CDR3 extends over 14 amino acids. This CDR3 reads CAGSQASSGETQYF. As DNA, the CDR3 is TGTGCCGGCAGCCAAGCATCTAGCGGGGAGACCCAGTACTTC.

The chain's CDR3 is CASSLVRARDNEQFF. Written as DNA, the CDR3 is TGTGCCAGCAGCTTAGTTAGAGCTAGGGACAATGAGCAGTTCTTC. The V gene is TRBV7-2, the J gene TRBJ2-1; D is ambiguous. CDR1 and CDR2 from the germline V gene are SGHTA and FQGNSA. This CDR3 is 15 amino acids long. Trimming pared 1 base from V and 5 bases from J, leaving 12 bases between.

The rearrangement uses TRBV4-1 and TRBJ1-5; the D gene is possibly TRBD1 (5 bases). The CDR3 length is 15 residues. With 5 bases removed from V and 3 bases from J, the gap between germline ends came to 14 bases. The germline V gene has CDR1 MGHRA and CDR2 YSYEKL. The CDR3 region has the DNA TGCGCCAGCAGCAAGGGACTTTCTCCCAATCAGCCCCAGCATTTT. It translates to CASSKGLSPNQPQHF.

The rearrangement joins TRBV12-3 or TRBV12-4 to TRBJ2-3; no clear D gene. The CDR3 contains 15 residues. With 3 bases removed from V and 2 bases from J, the gap between germline ends came to 12 bases. This CDR3 is CASSFRSFTTDTQYF. Written as DNA, the CDR3 is TGTGCCAGCAGTTTCCGATCGTTCACCACAGATACGCAGTATTTT.

The V gene is TRBV11-3, the J gene TRBJ2-5; no clear D. Looked up from germline, CDR1 is SGHNT and CDR2 is YENEEA. Trimming stripped 4 bases from V and 4 bases from J, with 10 bases between. The CDR3 is 13 amino acids. DNA of the CDR3: TGTGCCAGCAGCTCCCGGTGGGCAGAGACCCAGTACTTC. Its protein is CASSSRWAETQYF. Full variable domain (missing parts from reference TRBV11-3 and TRBJ2-5): EAGVVQSPRYKIIEKKQPVAFWCNPISGHNTLYWYLQNLGQGPELLIRYENEEAVDDSQLPKDRFSAERLKGVDSTLKIQPAELGDSAVYLCASSSRWAETQYFGPGTRLLVL.

The genes are TRBV5-1 and TRBJ2-3, with D perhaps TRBD2 (7 bases). The V gene lost 0 bases and the J gene lost 2 bases, with 16 bases spanning the gap. The germline V gene encodes CDR1 SGHRS and CDR2 YFSETQ. This CDR3 region has 17 residues. The CDR3: CASSLGPAGAITDTQYF. CDR3 coding DNA: TGCGCCAGCAGCTTGGGCCCGGCGGGGGCGATCACAGATACGCAGTATTTT.

A few counts support this clonotype. The J gene is TRBJ2-7, the V gene TRBV2; 9 bases map to TRBD2. V lost 6 bases, J lost 5 bases, and 11 bases stayed unmatched. This CDR3 is 15 amino acids long. Looked up from germline, CDR1 is SNHLY and CDR2 is FYNNEI. The CDR3, as DNA: TGTGCCAGCAGCCCCGTAGCGGGAGAATACCACGAGCAGTACTTC. This codes for CASSPVAGEYHEQYF.

The chain uses TRBV29-1 and TRBJ2-1; 12 nucleotides match TRBD2. In germline, CDR1 is SQVTM, CDR2 ANQGSEA. V was clipped by 4 bases and J by 1 base; unmatched bases: 5. This CDR3 contains 16 residues. The CDR3 region has the DNA TGCAGCGTTGTCGGACTAGCGGGATGGTCCTACAATGAGCAGTTCTTC. It translates to CSVVGLAGWSYNEQFF.

This clonotype showed up many times. The chain is built from TRBV20-1 and TRBJ2-7; unclear D gene. CDR3 length: 14 residues. Germline lookup yields CDR1 DFQATT and CDR2 SNEGSKA (reference sequence). V gave up 0 bases and J gave up 5 bases, with 14 bases separating them. CDR3 coding DNA: TGCAGTGCTAGAGATCAGGCATTCGATCACGAGCAGTACTTC. Protein sequence: CSARDQAFDHEQYF.

The chain combines TRBV10-3 with TRBJ1-4, with D hard to call. The V gene's germline CDR1 is ENHRY and CDR2 SYGVKD. V gave up 2 bases and J gave up 0 bases, with 4 bases separating them. CDR3 length: 14 amino acids. The CDR3 bases are TGTGCCATCAGTGAGGATGCAACTAATGAAAAACTGTTTTTT. It codes for CAISEDATNEKLFF.

The sample holds a few counts of this clonotype. The gene calls are TRBV6-1 and TRBJ2-5; perhaps TRBD2 as D (6 bases). There are 14 residues in the CDR3. Germline-derived CDR1 and CDR2 are MNHNS and SASEGT. V lost 4 bases and J lost 5, with 14 bases in between. The CDR3 DNA sequence: TGTGCCAGCAGTGCGGGCGTCGGGGGTGAGACCCAGTACTTC. Amino acids: CASSAGVGGETQYF.

There are many counts of this clonotype. This rearrangement joins TRBV28 to TRBJ2-7, with 7 bases matching TRBD2. This CDR3 comprises 13 residues. CDR1 and CDR2 (germline): MDHEN, SYDVKM. Trimming took 6 bases from V and 2 from J; bases not matched to a gene: 4. CDR3 sequence reads: CASSRGRAYEQYF. The CDR3, as DNA: TGTGCCAGCAGCCGGGGGAGGGCCTACGAGCAGTACTTC.

This clonotype was counted only a few times. The chain is built from TRBV2 and TRBJ2-3; 9 nucleotides agree with TRBD2. Germline V CDR1 and CDR2: SNHLY, FYNNEI. Unmatched junction bases numbered 11, after V lost 8 bases and J lost 2 bases. This CDR3 comprises 16 residues. Here the CDR3 DNA reads TGTGCCAGCGGTTCGATCCTAGCGGGAATCACAGATACGCAGTATTTT. This encodes CASGSILAGITDTQYF.

The chain is built from TRBV6-1 and TRBJ2-1, with a weak D call TRBD2 (5 bases). CDR1 MNHNS and CDR2 SASEGT come from the germline V gene. Trimming removed 1 base at V and 13 bases at J, with 20 bases between. This CDR3 comprises 15 residues. CDR3 residues: CASSEVAGWILDQFF. The CDR3 nucleotides are TGTGCCAGCAGTGAAGTTGCGGGTTGGATTCTCGACCAGTTCTTC.

V usage is TRBV27 and J usage is TRBJ2-1, with 7 nucleotides matching TRBD2. V was clipped by 8 bases and J by 7 bases; unmatched bases: 11. Germline V lookup: CDR1 MNHEY, CDR2 SMNVEV (reference sequence). This CDR3 has 14 amino acids. CDR3 amino acids: CASLREGQGNEQFF. The CDR3 nucleotides are TGTGCCAGCTTGAGGGAGGGCCAGGGTAATGAGCAGTTCTTC.

The V call is TRBV6-5, the J call TRBJ2-5; 9 positions agree with TRBD1. The CDR3 length is 15 residues. The trim removed 10 bases at V and 4 bases at J, leaving 13 bases unmatched. Germline CDR1 is MNHEY and CDR2 is SVGAGI. CDR3 nucleotides: TGTGCCAACAAAGCCGGGACAGGGACTTTAGAGACCCAGTACTTC. Translated, it gives CANKAGTGTLETQYF.

A remark on this clonotype: A read error may be the cause here, since a much bigger clone is one base away. The chain employs TRBV7-9 and TRBJ2-3; D is unclear. The CDR3 consists of 12 residues. Germline CDR1 is SEHNR and CDR2 is FQNEAQ (reference sequence). Trimming took 8 bases from V and 2 from J, leaving 8 bases between them. The CDR3 sequence: CASGYITDTQYF. CDR3 nucleotide sequence: TGTGCCAGCGGCTACATCACAGATACGCAGTATTTT.

This clonotype occurred a few times. The chain is built from TRBV29-1 and TRBJ1-1; 9 bases line up with TRBD1. CDR3 size: 16 residues. J was trimmed by 0 bases and V by 4 bases; bases with no gene match: 9. From germline, CDR1 is SQVTM and CDR2 ANQGSEA. The CDR3 bases are TGCAGCGTTGCGGCTACTGGGACAGGGATGAACACTGAAGCTTTCTTT. Protein product: CSVAATGTGMNTEAFF.

Here the CDR3 reads CASSYSAGREYNEQFF. CDR3 sequence (DNA): TGTGCCAGCAGTTACTCTGCGGGGCGAGAGTACAATGAGCAGTTCTTC. The chain employs TRBV6-2 or TRBV6-3 and TRBJ2-1, with a weak D call TRBD2 (6 bases). The CDR3 length is 16 residues. Trimming cost V 0 bases and J 4 bases, with 13 bases left between them. The germline V gene encodes CDR1 MNHEY and CDR2 SVGEGT.

The J gene is TRBJ2-1, the V gene TRBV9; D perhaps matches TRBD2 (6 bases). The CDR3 has 17 residues. The germline V gene has CDR1 SGDLS and CDR2 YYNGEE. Between the trimmed V and J ends, which lost 0 bases and 0 bases, there was a span of 13 bases. CDR3 residues: CASSVGTGASSYNEQFF. CDR3 in DNA: TGTGCCAGCAGCGTAGGAACGGGAGCTTCCTCCTACAATGAGCAGTTCTTC.

This chain connects TRBV10-3 to TRBJ2-3; a weak D match, TRBD2 (5 bases). Germline loops: CDR1 ENHRY, CDR2 SYGVKD. The germline V and J ends were trimmed by 2 bases and 9 bases, with 12 bases remaining between them. This CDR3 has 13 amino acids. The CDR3 is CAISEGSRRTQYF. CDR3 sequence (DNA): TGTGCCATCAGTGAGGGCTCCAGGAGGACGCAGTATTTT.

The CDR3 loop is CASSLAHYGRSGANVLTF. The CDR3 bases are TGTGCCAGCAGTCTTGCCCACTACGGGCGTTCTGGGGCCAACGTCCTGACTTTC. The rearrangement joins TRBV6-1 to TRBJ2-6; D not resolved. The V end was cut by 5 bases, the J end by 1 base, with 18 bases between. The CDR3 runs 18 residues. In germline, CDR1 is MNHNS, CDR2 SASEGT.

This clonotype was counted a single time. The junction does not match germline at one end; this may be a read error. The chain combines TRBV12-3 or TRBV12-4 with TRBJ2-5; 8 bases match TRBD2. This CDR3 has 15 amino acids. DNA of the CDR3: TGTGCCAGCAGTTTGGGGCGGGGGGCCCAAGAGACCCGGTACTTC. As protein: CASSLGRGAQETRYF.

This chain connects TRBV27 to TRBJ2-7; 8 positions match TRBD2. CDR1 MNHEY and CDR2 SMNVEV come from the germline V gene (reference sequence). This CDR3 is 16 amino acids long. J gave up 0 bases and V 3 bases, and 7 bases lay outside the gene matches. CDR3 sequence: CASSFSIGTSSYEQYF. The DNA of the CDR3 is TGTGCCAGCAGTTTCTCCATAGGGACTAGCTCCTACGAGCAGTACTTC.

In this sample, this clonotype turned up many times. This sequence joins TRBV12-3 or TRBV12-4 and TRBJ2-1; no reliable D call. The CDR3 is 12 amino acids. V was shortened by 4 bases and J by 8 bases, with 9 bases between the two germline ends. The CDR3, as DNA: TGTGCCAGCAGTTGGGGAATCCATGAGCAGTTCTTC. Its translation is CASSWGIHEQFF.